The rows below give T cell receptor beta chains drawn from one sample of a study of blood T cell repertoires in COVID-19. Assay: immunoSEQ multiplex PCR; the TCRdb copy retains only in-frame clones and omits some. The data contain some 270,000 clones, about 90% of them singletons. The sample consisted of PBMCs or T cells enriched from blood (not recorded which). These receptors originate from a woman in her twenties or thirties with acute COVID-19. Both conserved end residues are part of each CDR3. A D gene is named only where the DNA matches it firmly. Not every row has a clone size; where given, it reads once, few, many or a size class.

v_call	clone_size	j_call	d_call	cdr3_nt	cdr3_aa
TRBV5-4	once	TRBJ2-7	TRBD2	TGTGCCAGCAGCCGCTGGACTAGCGGGGGGGACTACGAGCAGTACTTC	CASSRWTSGGDYEQYF
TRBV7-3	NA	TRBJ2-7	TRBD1	TGTGCCAGCAGCTTAAAGGCCCACGGGACAGGGGATATACAGTACTTC	CASSLKAHGTGDIQYF
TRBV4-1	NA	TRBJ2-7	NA	TGCGCCAGCAGCCAAGATCCCACGTACGCAGCCTACGAGCAGTACTTC	CASSQDPTYAAYEQYF
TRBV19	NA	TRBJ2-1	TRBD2	TGTGCCAGTAGTATTCCACTAGCGGGGAACAATGAGCAGTTCTTC	CASSIPLAGNNEQFF
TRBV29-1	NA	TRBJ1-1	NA	TGCAGCGCGCCGTCACAACAGAACACTGAAGCTTTCTTT	CSAPSQQNTEAFF
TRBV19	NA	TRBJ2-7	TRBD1	TGTGCCAGTAGAAACTCCGGGACAGGGGGCTACGAGCAGTACTTC	CASRNSGTGGYEQYF
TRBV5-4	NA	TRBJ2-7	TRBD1	TGTGCCAGCAGCTCGCACTGGACGACAGGGGGCGTATACGAGCAGTACTTC	CASSSHWTTGGVYEQYF
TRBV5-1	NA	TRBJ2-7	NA	TGCGCCAGCAGCTTGGCTTCAGGGAGGCAGGGCGAGCAGTACTTC	CASSLASGRQGEQYF
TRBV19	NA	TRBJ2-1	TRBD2	TGTGCCAGTAGTTCCGGGACTAGTCTTAATGAGCAGTTCTTC	CASSSGTSLNEQFF
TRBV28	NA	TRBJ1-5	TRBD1	TGTGCCAGCAGTCAAAAGGTATCAGGGGGAGGTTCCAATCAGCCCCAGCATTTT	CASSQKVSGGGSNQPQHF
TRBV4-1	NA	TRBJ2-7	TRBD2	TGCGCCAGCAGCTCTAGCGGGAGCTCCTACGAGCAGTACTTC	CASSSSGSSYEQYF
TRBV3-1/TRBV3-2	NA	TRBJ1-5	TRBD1	TGTGCCAGCAGCCAGGACGACAGGGTTCAGCCCCAGCATTTT	CASSQDDRVQPQHF
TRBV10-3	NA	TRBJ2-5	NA	TGTGCCACCCAGTACCAAGAGACCCAGTACTTC	CATQYQETQYF
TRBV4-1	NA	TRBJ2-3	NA	TGCGCCAGCAGCCGAACGAGAGTGGGCACAGATACGCAGTATTTT	CASSRTRVGTDTQYF
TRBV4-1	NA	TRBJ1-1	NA	TGCGCCAGCAGCCAAGTATTACGAGGACAGAGGCACACTGAAGCTTTCTTT	CASSQVLRGQRHTEAFF
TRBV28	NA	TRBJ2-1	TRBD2	TGTGCCAGCAGCCTAAGCGGACTAGCGGGGCCTTACAATGAGCAGTTCTTC	CASSLSGLAGPYNEQFF
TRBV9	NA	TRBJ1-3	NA	TGTGCCAGCAGCGTAGGCGGGAGCTACCTTTCTGGAAACACCATATATTTT	CASSVGGSYLSGNTIYF
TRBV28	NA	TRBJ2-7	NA	TGTGCCAGCAGCCCGCCAGGGGCCTACGAGCAGTACTTC	CASSPPGAYEQYF
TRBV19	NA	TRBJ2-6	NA	TGTGCCAGTATTGCTACTGTACGCTCTGGGGCCAACGTCCTGACTTTC	CASIATVRSGANVLTF
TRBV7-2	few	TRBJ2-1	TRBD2	TGTGCCAGCAGCTTAGCTGTAACTAGCGTTCGGAATGAGCAGTTCTTC	CASSLAVTSVRNEQFF
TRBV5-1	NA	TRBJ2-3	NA	TGCGCCAGCAGCCCAGGACAGTACACAGATACGCAGTATTTT	CASSPGQYTDTQYF
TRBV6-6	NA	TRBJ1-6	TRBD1	TGTGCCAGCAGTCGACAGGGTGGATCCTATAATTCACCCCTCCACTTT	CASSRQGGSYNSPLHF
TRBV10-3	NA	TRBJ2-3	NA	TGTGCCACCGGGGAGGACACAGATACGCAGTATTTT	CATGEDTDTQYF
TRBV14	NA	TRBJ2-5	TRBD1	TGTGCCAGCAGCCAAGCCTACCGGGACAGAAAAGAGACCCAGTACTTC	CASSQAYRDRKETQYF
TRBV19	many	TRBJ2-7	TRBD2	TGTGCCAGTAGTACCGGGGCGGGAGGCAACGAGCAGTACTTC	CASSTGAGGNEQYF
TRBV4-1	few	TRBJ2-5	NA	TGCGCCAGCAGCCAAGAAGGGGAAAGCGTTCTAGGGACCCAGTACTTC	CASSQEGESVLGTQYF
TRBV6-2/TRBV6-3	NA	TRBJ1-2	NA	TGTGCCAGCAGTTACTCCTCCAGGGCCCCTGGCTACACCTTC	CASSYSSRAPGYTF
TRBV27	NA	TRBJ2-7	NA	TGTGCCAGCGGCCCCGGGGTTCCTTACGAGCAGTACTTC	CASGPGVPYEQYF
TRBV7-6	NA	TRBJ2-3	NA	TGTGCCAGCAGCTGGGCGAGGGTGGATACGCAGTATTTT	CASSWARVDTQYF
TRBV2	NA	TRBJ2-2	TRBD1	TGTGCCAGCAGTGAAGTGGGACAGCTCACCGGGGAGCTGTTTTTT	CASSEVGQLTGELFF
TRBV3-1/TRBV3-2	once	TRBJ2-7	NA	TGTGCCAGCAGCCAAGATAGGAAGCGGCCCTCCTACGAGCAGTACTTC	CASSQDRKRPSYEQYF
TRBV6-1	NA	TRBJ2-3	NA	TGTGCCAGCAGTGAAGTTTTTGGGGGAGGCTCCACAGATACGCAGTATTTT	CASSEVFGGGSTDTQYF
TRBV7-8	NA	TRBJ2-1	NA	TGTGCCAGCAGCTTAGTCGGGTCGGATGAGCAGTTCTTC	CASSLVGSDEQFF
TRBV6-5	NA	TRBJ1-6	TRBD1	TGTGCCAGCAGTTACGGGGTGGGGACAGGGAGTCCACCCCTCCACTTT	CASSYGVGTGSPPLHF
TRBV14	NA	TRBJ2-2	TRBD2	TGTGCCAGCAGCCAAGAAGGACTAGCGGGAGACATCGGGGAGCTGTTTTTT	CASSQEGLAGDIGELFF
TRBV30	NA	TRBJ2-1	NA	TGTGCCTCCTCACTGCACTCCTACAATGAGCAGTTCTTC	CASSLHSYNEQFF
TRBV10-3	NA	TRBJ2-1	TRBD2	TGTGCCATCAGTGAGCAGACTAGCGGGAGCAATGAGCAGTTCTTC	CAISEQTSGSNEQFF
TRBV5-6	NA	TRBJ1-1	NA	TGTGCCAGCAGCTTCGACAGTAACACTGAAGCTTTCTTT	CASSFDSNTEAFF
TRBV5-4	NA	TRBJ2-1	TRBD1	TGTGCCAGCAGCCCAGGGGGTAGTTCGAGGAGCTACAATGAGCAGTTCTTC	CASSPGGSSRSYNEQFF
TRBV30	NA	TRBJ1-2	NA	TGTGCCTGGATTTACGGGAATGGCTACACCTTC	CAWIYGNGYTF
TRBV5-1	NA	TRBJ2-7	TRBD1	TGCGCCAGCAGCCCAGGACAGGGCGCCTACGAGCAGTACTTC	CASSPGQGAYEQYF
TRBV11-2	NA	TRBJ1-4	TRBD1	TGTGCCAGCTGGGCAGGGGGCGAGGAAAAACTGTTTTTT	CASWAGGEEKLFF
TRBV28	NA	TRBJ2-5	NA	TGTGCCAGCAGTCCTCCTGGACACGAAAATTACCAAGAGACCCAGTACTTC	CASSPPGHENYQETQYF
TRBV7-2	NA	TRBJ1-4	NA	TGTGCCAGCAGCTTAGTAGGCCTCGCAATGGAGGAAAAACTGTTTTTT	CASSLVGLAMEEKLFF
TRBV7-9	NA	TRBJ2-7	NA	TGTGCCAGCAGCGCCGGACAGTTCTACGAGCAGTACTTC	CASSAGQFYEQYF
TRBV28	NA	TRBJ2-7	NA	TGTGCCAGCCTTAGAGGGACATCGAGCTCCTACGAGCAGTACTTC	CASLRGTSSSYEQYF
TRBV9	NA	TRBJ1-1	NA	TGTGCCAGCAGCGTAGCCGGGATGAACACTGAAGCTTTCTTT	CASSVAGMNTEAFF
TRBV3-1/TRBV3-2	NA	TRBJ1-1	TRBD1	TGTGCCAGCAGCCAAGGGGGACGGGACAGGGTCACGGCGTTTATGAACACTGAAGCTTTCTTT	CASSQGGRDRVTAFMNTEAFF
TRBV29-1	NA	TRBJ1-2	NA	TGCAGCTTTCACAGAGCTAACTATGGCTACACCTTC	CSFHRANYGYTF
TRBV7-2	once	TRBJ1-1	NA	TGTGCCAGCAGCTTAGAGAAGTACATGAACACTGAAGCTTTCTTT	CASSLEKYMNTEAFF
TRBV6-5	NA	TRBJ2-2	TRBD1	TGTGCCAGCAGCGGACAGGACCACACCGGGGAGCTGTTTTTT	CASSGQDHTGELFF
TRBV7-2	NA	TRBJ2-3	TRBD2	TGTGCCAGCAGCTTAGACATAGCGGGAAGGACAGATACGCAGTATTTT	CASSLDIAGRTDTQYF